This TCR beta chain was identified in a study of OX40 agonist ivuxolimab in advanced cancers. Overall study: Every patient in dose escalation had hepatocellular carcinoma, melanoma, renal cell or head and neck cancer. Overall study results and limits: In CD8+ T cells, expanded clones were on average more numerous than in CD4+. Not determined was the antigen specificity of the expanded peripheral T cells.

Germline V gene sequence: CDR1 SGHDT, CDR2 YYEEEE. The ends were cut back, 1 base at V and 7 bases at J, with 6 bases in the middle. This CDR3 is built from 12 residues. On this clone: The antigen remains undetermined.

The repertoire was sequenced with immunoSEQ multiplex PCR; TCRdb's copy has only in-frame clones and lacks some. The sample shows approximately 56,000 clones, approximately 75% of them seen only once. The receptor comes from an adult with an advanced solid tumor such as melanoma, head and neck, liver or kidney cancer. This chain links TRBV5-6 with TRBJ2-1, with D possibly TRBD1 on 6 matching bases. Specimen: CD4+ or CD8+ T cells sorted from blood, collected in a trial of the OX40 agonist ivuxolimab. The DNA for the CDR3 is TGTGCCAGCAGCTTGACAGGGAATGAGCAGTTCTTC. This gives the protein CASSLTGNEQFF.